This is a list of T cell receptor beta chains from one sample in a study of metastatic and nonmetastatic thyroid tumors. Through MiXCR, TCRdb re-clonotyped the PCR reads. The sample carries 40,000 to 45,000 clones, less than 3.5% recorded once. The sequencing sample was made of blood. The receptors come from a female donor with papillary thyroid cancer or a benign thyroid nodule (not recorded which). Some clones in this sample may be carry-over from other donors' samples. Both conserved end residues are part of each CDR3. The D gene is left open where the match is weak. Expanded clones are given a class, and other clones once, few, many or no size at all.

v_gene,len,d_gene,j_gene,abundance,CDR3nt,CDR3aa
TRBV5-6,20,TRBD2,TRBJ2-3,many,TGTGCCAGCAGCTTGTTTGTCAGTCTAGCGGGAGGTCTGGGACCAGATACGCAGTATTTT,CASSLFVSLAGGLGPDTQYF
TRBV7-8,14,NA,TRBJ2-5,many,TGTGCCAGCAGCTTAGGGACAGTACAAGAGACCCAGTACTTC,CASSLGTVQETQYF
TRBV7-9,15,NA,TRBJ1-1,few,TGTGCCAGCAGCCTACTGGACGGCGGTGACACTGAAGCTTTCTTT,CASSLLDGGDTEAFF
TRBV12-3/TRBV12-4,13,TRBD1,TRBJ1-2,NA,TGTGCCAGCAGTTACAGGGGAGTGGACGGCTACACCTTC,CASSYRGVDGYTF
TRBV6-1,15,NA,TRBJ2-7,few,TGTGCCAGCCGACCCGGACCAAACCTAAATTACGAGCAGTACTTC,CASRPGPNLNYEQYF
TRBV6-5,16,NA,TRBJ2-1,few,TGTGCCAGCAGTTACTTGGGGCAGGACTCCTACAATGAGCAGTTCTTC,CASSYLGQDSYNEQFF
TRBV10-2,14,TRBD2,TRBJ2-5,many,TGCGCCAGCGGGACTAGCGGGAATCGAGAGACCCAGTACTTC,CASGTSGNRETQYF
TRBV18,14,NA,TRBJ2-4,many,TGTGCCAGCTCACCGGCGGGACAGCAAAACATTCAGTACTTC,CASSPAGQQNIQYF
TRBV6-5,12,NA,TRBJ1-2,many,TGTGCCAGCAGTTACGGAGACTATGGCTACACCTTC,CASSYGDYGYTF
TRBV6-1,11,NA,TRBJ2-7,many,TGTGCCAGCAGTGGCTTGGACGAGCAGTACTTC,CASSGLDEQYF
TRBV5-8,13,NA,TRBJ1-5,NA,TGTGCCAGCAGACCAACAGGGAGCCAGCCCCAGCATTTT,CASRPTGSQPQHF
TRBV6-5,16,NA,TRBJ2-7,NA,TGTGCCAGCAGTTACTCGAGGGTGACTAGCTCCTACGAGCAGTACTTC,CASSYSRVTSSYEQYF
TRBV30,15,NA,TRBJ1-2,many,TGTGCCTGGAGCCCTTGGGGAATATCTAACTATGGCTACACCTTC,CAWSPWGISNYGYTF
TRBV2,14,NA,TRBJ2-7,few,TGTGCCAGCAGTGAAGTCGGGGGCTTACACGAGCAGTACTTC,CASSEVGGLHEQYF
TRBV11-2,14,NA,TRBJ2-2,few,TGTGCCAGCAGCCTACGGGCCGACACCGGGGAGCTGTTTTTT,CASSLRADTGELFF
TRBV30,16,TRBD1,TRBJ2-3,many,TGTGCCTGGAGTGCCCCGCGCACAGGGGGGACAGATACGCAGTATTTT,CAWSAPRTGGTDTQYF
TRBV30,13,TRBD2,TRBJ2-7,few,TGTGCCTGGGAGACGGGAGGGTCCTACGAGCAGTACTTC,CAWETGGSYEQYF
TRBV28,13,TRBD1,TRBJ2-5,many,TGTGCCAGCATAAGAGGGGGCAGGGAGACCCAGTACTTC,CASIRGGRETQYF
TRBV19,14,NA,TRBJ1-4,many,TGTGCCAGTAGTATCGGGTGGCAGGATGAAAAACTGTTTTTT,CASSIGWQDEKLFF
TRBV28,15,NA,TRBJ2-7,many,TGTGCCAGCAGTTTGTTCGCGGGGATCTCCCACGAGCAGTACTTC,CASSLFAGISHEQYF
TRBV20-1,14,TRBD1,TRBJ1-4,many,TGCAGTGCTAGAGTTCAGGGGGGTGGGGAAAAACTGTTTTTT,CSARVQGGGEKLFF
TRBV25-1,13,NA,TRBJ1-2,many,TGTGCCAGCAGTCCCATGACCGGGTATGGCTACACCTTC,CASSPMTGYGYTF
TRBV11-2,14,NA,TRBJ1-6,few,TGTGCCAGCAGCTCCGCCGGGAGCCAATCACCCCTCCACTTT,CASSSAGSQSPLHF
TRBV20-1,16,TRBD2,TRBJ2-7,many,TGCAGTGCTAGCCCCTCCGAGAGGACTAGCGACTACGAGCAGTACTTC,CSASPSERTSDYEQYF
TRBV24-1,13,NA,TRBJ2-3,few,TGTGCCACCAGTGACCAAAGCACAGATACGCAGTATTTT,CATSDQSTDTQYF
TRBV28,12,NA,TRBJ2-7,NA,TGTGCCAGCAGATTAAGACCTTACGAGCAGTACTTC,CASRLRPYEQYF
TRBV7-2,13,NA,TRBJ2-5,many,TGTGCCAGCAGCTTGCGTGAGGGGACCCCCTCGTACTTC,CASSLREGTPSYF
TRBV4-1,15,NA,TRBJ1-1,many,TGCGCCAGCAGCCAAGTCCCTCACAGCCTCACTGAAGCTTTCTTT,CASSQVPHSLTEAFF
TRBV24-1,16,TRBD1,TRBJ1-2,NA,TGTGCCACCAGTGACCCGAATAGACAGGGGCCCTATGGCTACACCTTC,CATSDPNRQGPYGYTF
TRBV12-5,13,NA,TRBJ1-3,NA,TGTGCTAGTGGTCTGCAATCCGGAAACACCATATATTTT,CASGLQSGNTIYF
TRBV7-3,15,TRBD1,TRBJ1-6,many,TGTGCCAGCAGCTTATCGGGGACAGGGTATTCACCCCTCCACTTT,CASSLSGTGYSPLHF
TRBV20-1,13,NA,TRBJ2-7,many,TGCAGTGCTAGTACGGGTATGACCTACGAGCAGTACTTC,CSASTGMTYEQYF
TRBV12-3/TRBV12-4,15,NA,TRBJ2-2,many,TGTGCCAGCAGAGAGGACACCGCGAACACCGGGGAGCTGTTTTTT,CASREDTANTGELFF
TRBV6-1,13,NA,TRBJ1-1,few,TGTGCCAGCAGTGAAGGCTTGGCGCTCAGGGCTTTCTTT,CASSEGLALRAFF
TRBV27,15,TRBD1,TRBJ1-2,NA,TGTGCCAGCAGTGCATCAGGGGGCGCTATATTTGGCTACACCTTC,CASSASGGAIFGYTF
TRBV5-1,18,NA,TRBJ1-1,few,TGCGCCAGCAGCTTGGTCGGCGCAGGTCCGTGGGGAGACACTGAAGCTTTCTTT,CASSLVGAGPWGDTEAFF
TRBV6-4,13,NA,TRBJ1-2,many,TGTGCCAGCAGTGATGGGCAGACCTATGGCTACACCTTC,CASSDGQTYGYTF
TRBV7-9,14,TRBD1,TRBJ2-7,many,TGTGCCAGCAGCTTACCAAGGGACAGGAGCGAGCAGTACTTC,CASSLPRDRSEQYF
TRBV7-9,15,NA,TRBJ2-3,many,TGTGCCAGCAGCTTAGAGGGTTTAGGACGAGATACGCAGTATTTT,CASSLEGLGRDTQYF
TRBV6-1,16,NA,TRBJ1-3,many,TGTGCCAGCAGTGAAACCCATCCGAGAGGGGGAAACACCATATATTTT,CASSETHPRGGNTIYF
TRBV11-3,17,NA,TRBJ1-1,many,TGTGCCAGCAGCTTAGAATCGGGGACGCTTCTGAACACTGAAGCTTTCTTT,CASSLESGTLLNTEAFF